This T cell receptor beta chain emerged from a study of type 1 and type 2 diabetes patients. Study-level information: CD4+ or CD8+ T cells were positively selected from PBMCs with microbeads. A total of around 18,000,000 paired-end reads came from the whole study. Study-wide findings and caveats: Some expanded clones seen only in T1D might occur in additional T2D or control samples.

Germline values: CDR1 SGHTA, CDR2 FQGNSA. V dropped 1 base and J dropped 9 bases, with 13 bases sitting between them. The CDR3 runs 15 residues. Each diabetic donor fulfilled classification criteria for either type 1 or type 2. Amplification started from genomic DNA. Amplification of the beta chain CDR3 used 30 forward and 13 reverse multiplex primers. From the multiplex PCR reads, TCRdb called clonotypes with MiXCR, one entry per CDR3 protein. The sample carries a few hundred thousand distinct CDR3 sequences, 45% to 60% recorded once. This clonotype was counted between two and nine times. Its antigen is not identified.

The receptor was isolated from a man aged 18 to 29 with type 2 diabetes. The J gene is TRBJ1-6, the V gene TRBV7-2; D is ambiguous. The sample comprised peripheral blood mononuclear cells (PBMCs). The DNA of the CDR3 is TGTGCCAGCAGCTTAGGGAAGGGTATGGGTTCACCCCTCCACTTT. This sequence encodes CASSLGKGMGSPLHF.